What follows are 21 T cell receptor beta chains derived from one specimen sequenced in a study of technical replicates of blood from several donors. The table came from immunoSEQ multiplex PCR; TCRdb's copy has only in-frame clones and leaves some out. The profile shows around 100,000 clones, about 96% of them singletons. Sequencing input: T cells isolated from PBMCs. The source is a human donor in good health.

In nucleotides, the CDR3 is TGTGCCAGCAGCCTACTCATGGGGGCCAGTGAAGCTTTCTTT. It is translated as CASSLLMGASEAFF. The V and J genes are TRBV13 and TRBJ1-1, with D tentatively TRBD1 (6 bases). The V gene lost 5 bases and the J gene lost 7 bases, with 17 bases spanning the gap. The CDR3 runs 14 residues. The V gene's germline CDR1 is PRHDT and CDR2 FYEKMQ (reference sequence).

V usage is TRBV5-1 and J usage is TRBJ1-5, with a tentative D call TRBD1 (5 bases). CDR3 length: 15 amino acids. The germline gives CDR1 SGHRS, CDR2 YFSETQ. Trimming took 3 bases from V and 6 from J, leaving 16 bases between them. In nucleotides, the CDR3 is TGCGCCAGCAGCTCGGGGGAGGTTGGGTTTCAGCCCCAGCATTTT. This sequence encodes CASSSGEVGFQPQHF.

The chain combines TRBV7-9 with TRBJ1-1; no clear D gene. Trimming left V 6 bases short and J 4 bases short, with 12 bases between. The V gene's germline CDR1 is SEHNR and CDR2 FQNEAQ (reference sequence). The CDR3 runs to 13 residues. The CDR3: CASRRAYVTEAFF. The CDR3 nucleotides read TGTGCCAGCAGGCGGGCTTATGTCACTGAAGCTTTCTTT. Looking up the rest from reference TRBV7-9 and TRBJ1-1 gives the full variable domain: DTGVSQNPRHKITKRGQNVTFRCDPISEHNRLYWYRQTLGQGPEFLTYFQNEAQLEKSRLLSDRFSAERPKGSFSTLEIQRTEQGDSAMYLCASRRAYVTEAFFGQGTRLTVV.

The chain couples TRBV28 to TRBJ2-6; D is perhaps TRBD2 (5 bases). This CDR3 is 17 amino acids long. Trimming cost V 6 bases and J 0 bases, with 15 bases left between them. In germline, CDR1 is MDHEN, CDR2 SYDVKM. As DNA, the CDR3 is TGTGCCAGCAGACCCTACCGAGGGAGCTCTGGGGCCAACGTCCTGACTTTC. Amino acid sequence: CASRPYRGSSGANVLTF.

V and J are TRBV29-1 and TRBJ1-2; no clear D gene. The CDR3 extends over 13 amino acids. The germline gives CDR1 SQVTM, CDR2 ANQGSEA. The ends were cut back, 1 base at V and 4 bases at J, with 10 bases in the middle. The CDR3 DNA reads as TGCAGCGTTGAAGGTGACCGGGGCTATGGCTACACCTTC. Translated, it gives CSVEGDRGYGYTF.

The CDR3: CASRKTPGINYGYTF. As DNA, the CDR3 is TGTGCCAGCAGAAAGACCCCGGGAATCAACTATGGCTACACCTTC. This chain joins TRBV6-5 and TRBJ1-2; D is unclear. V dropped 6 bases and J dropped 2 bases, with 16 bases sitting between them. The germline V gene has CDR1 MNHEY and CDR2 SVGAGI. The CDR3 has 15 amino acids.

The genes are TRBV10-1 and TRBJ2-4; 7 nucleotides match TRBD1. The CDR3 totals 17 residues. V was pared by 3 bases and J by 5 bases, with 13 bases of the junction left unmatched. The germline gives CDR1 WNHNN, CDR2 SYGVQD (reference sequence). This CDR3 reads CASSDPNRGRRENIQYF. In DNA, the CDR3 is TGCGCCAGCAGTGACCCAAACAGGGGTAGAAGGGAAAACATTCAGTACTTC.

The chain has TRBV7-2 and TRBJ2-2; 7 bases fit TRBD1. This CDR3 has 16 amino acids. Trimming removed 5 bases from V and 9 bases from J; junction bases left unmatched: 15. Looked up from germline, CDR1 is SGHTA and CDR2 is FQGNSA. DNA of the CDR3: TGTGCCAGCAGCGTACAGGGGTGGGGAACTAGTAGGGAGCTGTTTTTT. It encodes CASSVQGWGTSRELFF.

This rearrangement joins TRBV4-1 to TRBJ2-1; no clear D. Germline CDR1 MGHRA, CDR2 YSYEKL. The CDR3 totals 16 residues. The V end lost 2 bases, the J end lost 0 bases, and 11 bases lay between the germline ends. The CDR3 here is CASSQPPQSSYNEQFF. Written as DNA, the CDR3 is TGCGCCAGCAGCCAACCTCCACAAAGCTCCTACAATGAGCAGTTCTTC.

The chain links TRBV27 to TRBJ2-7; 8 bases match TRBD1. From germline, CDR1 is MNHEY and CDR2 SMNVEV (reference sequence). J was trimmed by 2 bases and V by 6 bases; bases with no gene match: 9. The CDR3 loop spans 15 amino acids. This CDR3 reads CASSRPSGGTYEQYF. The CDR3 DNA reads TGTGCCAGCAGCCGCCCTTCAGGGGGCACCTACGAGCAGTACTTC.

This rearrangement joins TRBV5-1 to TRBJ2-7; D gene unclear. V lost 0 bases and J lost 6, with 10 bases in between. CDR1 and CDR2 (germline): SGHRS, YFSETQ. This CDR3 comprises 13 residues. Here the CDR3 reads CASSLGTNAEQYF. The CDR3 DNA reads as TGCGCCAGCAGCTTGGGAACTAACGCCGAGCAGTACTTC.

In DNA form, the CDR3 reads TGTGCCAGCAGTGGGGGACTGCTTGCCTACAATGAGCAGTTCTTC. This codes for CASSGGLLAYNEQFF. The chain recombines TRBV25-1 with TRBJ2-1; tentative D call: TRBD2 (6 bases). CDR1 and CDR2 from the germline V gene are MGHDK and SYGVNS. V lost 4 bases and J lost 2, with 12 bases in between. This CDR3 has 15 amino acids.

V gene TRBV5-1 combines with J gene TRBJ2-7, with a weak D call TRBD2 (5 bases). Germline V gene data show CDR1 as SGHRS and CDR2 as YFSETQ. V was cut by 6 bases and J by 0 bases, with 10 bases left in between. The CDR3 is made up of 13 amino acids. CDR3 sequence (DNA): TGCGCCAGCACCGGACTGGACTCCTACGAGCAGTACTTC. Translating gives CASTGLDSYEQYF.

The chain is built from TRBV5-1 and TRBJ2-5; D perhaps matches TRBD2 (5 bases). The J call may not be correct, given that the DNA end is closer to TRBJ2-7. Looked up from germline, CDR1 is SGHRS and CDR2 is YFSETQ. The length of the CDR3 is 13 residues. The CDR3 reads CASSGRSGYEQYF. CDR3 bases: TGCGCCAGCAGCGGGAGATCAGGCTACGAGCAGTACTTC.

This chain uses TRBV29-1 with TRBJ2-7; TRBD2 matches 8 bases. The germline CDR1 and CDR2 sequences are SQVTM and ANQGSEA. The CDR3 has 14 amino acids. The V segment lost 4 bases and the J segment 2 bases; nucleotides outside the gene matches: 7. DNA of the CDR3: TGCAGCGTTGGCGATAGCGGGGCCACCTACGAGCAGTACTTC. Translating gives CSVGDSGATYEQYF.

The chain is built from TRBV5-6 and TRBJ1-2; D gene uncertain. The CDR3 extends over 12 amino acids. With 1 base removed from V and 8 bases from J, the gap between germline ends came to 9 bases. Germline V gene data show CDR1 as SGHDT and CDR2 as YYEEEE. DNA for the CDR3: TGTGCCAGCAGCTTGAGTCGCGGAGGCTACACCTTC. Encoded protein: CASSLSRGGYTF.

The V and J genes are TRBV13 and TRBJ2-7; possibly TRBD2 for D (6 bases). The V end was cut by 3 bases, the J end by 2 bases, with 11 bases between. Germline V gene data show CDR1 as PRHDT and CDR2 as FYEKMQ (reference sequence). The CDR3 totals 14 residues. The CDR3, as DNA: TGTGCCAGCAGCTTTAGCGGTAGACCCTACGAGCAGTACTTC. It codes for CASSFSGRPYEQYF.

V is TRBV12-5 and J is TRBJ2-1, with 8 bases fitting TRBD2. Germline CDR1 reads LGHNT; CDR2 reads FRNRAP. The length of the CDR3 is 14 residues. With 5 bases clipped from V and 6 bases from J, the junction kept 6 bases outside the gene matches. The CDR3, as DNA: TGTGCTAGTGGTCCGGGACTAGTACGCAATGAGCAGTTCTTC. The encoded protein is CASGPGLVRNEQFF.

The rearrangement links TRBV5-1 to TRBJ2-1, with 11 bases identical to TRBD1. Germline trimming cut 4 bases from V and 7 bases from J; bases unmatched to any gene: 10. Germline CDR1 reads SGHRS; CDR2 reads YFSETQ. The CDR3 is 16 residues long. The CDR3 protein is CASSPFPGQGENEQFF. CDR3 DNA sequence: TGCGCCAGCAGCCCTTTCCCGGGACAGGGGGAAAATGAGCAGTTCTTC.

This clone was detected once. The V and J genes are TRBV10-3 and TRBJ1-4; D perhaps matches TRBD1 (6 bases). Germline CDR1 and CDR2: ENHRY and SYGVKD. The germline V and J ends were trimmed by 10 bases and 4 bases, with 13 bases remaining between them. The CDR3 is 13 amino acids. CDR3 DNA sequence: TGTGCCAGCCGGGACATCAATAATGAAAAACTGTTTTTT. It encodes CASRDINNEKLFF.

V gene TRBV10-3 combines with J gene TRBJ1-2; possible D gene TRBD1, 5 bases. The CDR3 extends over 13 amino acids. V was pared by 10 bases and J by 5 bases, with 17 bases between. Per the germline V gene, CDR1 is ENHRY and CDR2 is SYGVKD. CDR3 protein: CATGSPGIYGYTF. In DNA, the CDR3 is TGTGCCACCGGAAGTCCAGGGATTTATGGCTACACCTTC.